The clone carrying this T cell receptor (beta chain) came up many times. What it binds is not known. Next came a second PCR, run for about 6 to 12 cycles, which used a sample-barcoded 5' primer along with a J-beta primer mix. In TCRdb, the 5' RACE reads were re-called with MiXCR into one record per CDR3 protein. Of around 1.1 million distinct CDR3 sequences detected, less than 45% appear once; the ten largest clones hold less than 15%. These data belong to a study of blood T cells in healthy people across ages. General observations from the study: In these data, TCR beta diversity tracked strongly with naive T cell percentage.

This CDR3 is 14 amino acids long. The germline V gene has CDR1 SQVTM and CDR2 ANQGSEA. Trimming stripped 0 bases from V and 8 bases from J, with 14 bases between. Sequencing input: blood. The V and J genes are TRBV29-1 and TRBJ2-4, with D possibly matching TRBD2 (5 bases). The TCR originated in a man aged 18 to 30 in good health. The CDR3 region has the DNA TGCAGCGTTGAAGATCGGGCGGGTCAGTACATTCAGTACTTC. Translating it yields CSVEDRAGQYIQYF.